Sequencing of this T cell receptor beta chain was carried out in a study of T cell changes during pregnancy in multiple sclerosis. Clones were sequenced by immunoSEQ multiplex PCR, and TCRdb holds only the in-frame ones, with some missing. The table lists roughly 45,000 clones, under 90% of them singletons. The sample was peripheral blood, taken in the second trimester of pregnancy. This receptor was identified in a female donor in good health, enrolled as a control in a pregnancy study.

CDR3 DNA sequence: TGCGCCAGCAGCCTCGACAGGGTCCCGATTGAAAAACTGTTTTTT. Translation: CASSLDRVPIEKLFF. The chain joins TRBV5-1 to TRBJ1-4; TRBD1 aligns across 7 bases. Germline lookup yields CDR1 SGHRS and CDR2 YFSETQ. The trim removed 4 bases at V and 7 bases at J, leaving 10 bases unmatched. The CDR3 totals 15 residues. Full variable domain (outside the CDR3, taken from reference TRBV5-1 and TRBJ1-4): KAGVTQTPRYLIKTRGQQVTLSCSPISGHRSVSWYQQTPGQGLQFLFEYFSETQRNKGNFPGRFSGRQFSNSRSEMNVSTLELGDSALYLCASSLDRVPIEKLFFGSGTQLSVL.